This T cell receptor beta chain was retrieved from a study of blood T cell repertoires in COVID-19. As for the study in general: Material from acute and convalescent COVID-19 was sourced from the United States, Italy and Spain.

Per the study methods: How many nucleated cells were present was estimated from reference gene primer amplification. Here immunoSEQ multiplex PCR was the method, and the copy in TCRdb shows in-frame clones only, minus some. For V, J and clone size, that table is used; D and trimming come from the DNA. Of over 150,000 clones in the sample, around 80% were seen once. The cohort comprised adults aged roughly 18 to 90 years residing in under 25 US areas. Grouping used clinical history reported by participants in a survey and questionnaire. With 1 base removed from V and 5 bases from J, the gap between germline ends came to 11 bases. CDR3 length: 15 amino acids. CDR1 is LGHNT and CDR2 is FRNRAP in the germline V gene.

This TCR came from a man aged 50 to 59 who had recovered from COVID-19. The sequencing sample was made of PBMCs or T cells enriched from blood (not recorded which). J is TRBJ2-2 and V is TRBV12-5; D gene uncertain. The CDR3 DNA sequence: TGTGCTAGTGGTTTGGGGCACCATGAAACCGGGGAGCTGTTTTTT. Translation: CASGLGHHETGELFF. The entire variable domain, with the rest obtained from reference TRBV12-5 and TRBJ2-2, is as follows: DARVTQTPRHKVTEMGQEVTMRCQPILGHNTVFWYRQTMMQGLELLAYFRNRAPLDDSGMPKDRFSAEMPDATLATLKIQPSEPRDSAVYFCASGLGHHETGELFFGEGSRLTVL.